The rows below give T cell receptor beta chains drawn from one sample of a study of CD4+ T cells in melanoma. The assay was immunoSEQ multiplex PCR, and TCRdb's table has in-frame clones only and misses some. Seen here are 13,000 to 15,000 clones, 50% to 75% observed once, and the top ten hold 11% to 15%. Sequenced material: cells from a culture (not recorded whether cultured in vitro). Receptors originate from a human donor with melanoma. Both conserved end residues are part of each CDR3. Fields, in order: J gene, V gene, D gene, CDR3 protein. D genes are given only for firm matches.

>TRBJ2-3|TRBV5-6|TRBD2
CASSSLAGPTDTQYF
>TRBJ2-1|TRBV7-6|TRBD2
CASAGGAKGEQFF
>TRBJ1-1|TRBV19|-
CASKRGLSTEAFF
>TRBJ1-3|TRBV18|-
CASSPTKTSGNTIYF
>TRBJ2-5|TRBV7-9|-
CASSPPPTQYF
>TRBJ1-6|TRBV11-2|TRBD1
CASSTRDRVVSPLHF
>TRBJ2-1|TRBV9|TRBD2
CASSVDSGTYNEQFF
>TRBJ1-2|TRBV11-1|-
CASSFGLGGNGYTF
>TRBJ2-3|TRBV5-1|-
CASRIRGESTDTQYF
>TRBJ2-7|TRBV30|TRBD1
CAWSLGDRVWPYF
>TRBJ1-1|TRBV4-1|-
CASSQGSRRLMNTEAFF
>TRBJ1-1|TRBV6-5|-
CASSLRGNTEAFF
>TRBJ2-3|TRBV5-1|-
CASSTQSGFTDTQYF
>TRBJ2-3|TRBV9|-
CASSVGAADTQYF
>TRBJ2-5|TRBV21-1|-
CASSKWTDQETQYF
>TRBJ2-1|TRBV5-1|TRBD2
CASSFLPAGLAGGFSYNEQFF
>TRBJ2-3|TRBV14|-
CASSRLTARSTDTQYF
>TRBJ1-2|TRBV30|TRBD1
CAWAPGGYGYTF
>TRBJ1-2|TRBV12-5|-
CASGEKFQDGGYTF
>TRBJ1-2|TRBV6-5|TRBD1
CASSPSSQGAYGYTF
>TRBJ2-7|TRBV19|-
CASSFSDGPYEQYF
>TRBJ1-2|TRBV6-5|TRBD1
CASSSPTGGYGYTF
>TRBJ2-1|TRBV12-5|-
CASGLGGHLRNEQFF
>TRBJ2-4|TRBV30|-
CAWSVADASLQYF
>TRBJ1-5|TRBV6-5|-
CASSPPGQGGQPQHF
>TRBJ1-2|TRBV5-6|TRBD1
CASHTGGYGYTF
>TRBJ2-6|TRBV30|TRBD1
CAWRKQGAPSGANVLTF
>TRBJ2-7|TRBV7-2|TRBD1
CASSSAGTGTYEQYF
>TRBJ2-5|TRBV7-7|-
CASSSGFGVAQYF
>TRBJ1-5|TRBV5-4|-
CASSLERDSNQPQHF
>TRBJ1-1|TRBV9|-
CASSVDGGVAFF
>TRBJ2-2|TRBV19|-
CASSSGATLRPGELFF
>TRBJ1-5|TRBV7-9|TRBD1
CASSSTGPGNQPQHF
>TRBJ2-6|TRBV5-1|-
CASTQTLAGLPSGANVLTF
>TRBJ2-3|TRBV10-3|TRBD2
CAISDIGTSGGATDTQYF
>TRBJ1-5|TRBV18|TRBD1
CASSPTDREFSNQPQHF
>TRBJ1-1|TRBV19|-
CASSILGGSNTEAFF
>TRBJ1-1|TRBV18|-
CASSPGVEAFF
>TRBJ1-2|TRBV6-1|-
CASSEVGWNKGYTF
>TRBJ2-1|TRBV5-1|-
CASSLWGNVYNEQFF
>TRBJ1-6|TRBV6-1|-
CASSEQELLNSPLHF
>TRBJ2-7|TRBV5-1|-
CASSLTWTEQYF
>TRBJ1-2|TRBV9|-
CASSVALGAFGLYGYTF
>TRBJ2-1|TRBV30|-
CAWSVLVYNEQFF
>TRBJ1-1|TRBV7-9|TRBD1
CASSLAVSRDRGAEAFF
>TRBJ1-2|TRBV14|-
CASSRVRRGVHYGYTF
>TRBJ2-2|TRBV27|TRBD1
CASSLLGQVNTGELFF
>TRBJ1-2|TRBV6-1|TRBD1
CASRRDSTNYGYTF
>TRBJ2-5|TRBV29-1|TRBD1
CSVVGGTGVETQYF
>TRBJ2-2|TRBV18|TRBD1
CASSPLGQGGTGELFF
>TRBJ1-5|TRBV27|-
CASSLSGFGPQHF